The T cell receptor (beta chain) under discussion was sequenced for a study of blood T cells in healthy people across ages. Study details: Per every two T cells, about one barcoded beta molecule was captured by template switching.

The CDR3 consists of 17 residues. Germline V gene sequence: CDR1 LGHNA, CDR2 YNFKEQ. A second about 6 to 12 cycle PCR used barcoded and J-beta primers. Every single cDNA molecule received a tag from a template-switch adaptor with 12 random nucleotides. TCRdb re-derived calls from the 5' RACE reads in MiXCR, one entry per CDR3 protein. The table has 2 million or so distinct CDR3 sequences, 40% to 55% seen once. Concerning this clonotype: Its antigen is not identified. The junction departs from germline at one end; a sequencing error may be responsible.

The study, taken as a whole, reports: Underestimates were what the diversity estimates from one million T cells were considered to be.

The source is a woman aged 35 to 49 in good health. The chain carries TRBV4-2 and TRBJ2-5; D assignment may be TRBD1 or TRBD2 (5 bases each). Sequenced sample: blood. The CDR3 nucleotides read TGTGCCAGCGGCCAAGACACGGGGACCACAGTAATGGAGACCCAGTACTTC. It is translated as CASGQDTGTTVMETQYF.